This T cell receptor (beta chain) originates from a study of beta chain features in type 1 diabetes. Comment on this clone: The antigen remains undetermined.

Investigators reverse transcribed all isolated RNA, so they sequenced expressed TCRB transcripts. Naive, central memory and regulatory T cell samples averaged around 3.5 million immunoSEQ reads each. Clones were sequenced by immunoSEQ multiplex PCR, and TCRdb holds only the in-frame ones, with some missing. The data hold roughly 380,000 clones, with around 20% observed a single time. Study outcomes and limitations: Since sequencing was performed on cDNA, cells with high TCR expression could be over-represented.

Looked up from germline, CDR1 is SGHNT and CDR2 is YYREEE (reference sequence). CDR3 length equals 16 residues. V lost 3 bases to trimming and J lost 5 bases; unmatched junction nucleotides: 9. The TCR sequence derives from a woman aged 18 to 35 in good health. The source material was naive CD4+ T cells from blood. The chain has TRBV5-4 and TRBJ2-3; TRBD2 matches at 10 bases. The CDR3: CASSSLSGGAKDTQYF. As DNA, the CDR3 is TGTGCCAGCAGCTCCCTGAGCGGGGGGGCGAAAGATACGCAGTATTTT.